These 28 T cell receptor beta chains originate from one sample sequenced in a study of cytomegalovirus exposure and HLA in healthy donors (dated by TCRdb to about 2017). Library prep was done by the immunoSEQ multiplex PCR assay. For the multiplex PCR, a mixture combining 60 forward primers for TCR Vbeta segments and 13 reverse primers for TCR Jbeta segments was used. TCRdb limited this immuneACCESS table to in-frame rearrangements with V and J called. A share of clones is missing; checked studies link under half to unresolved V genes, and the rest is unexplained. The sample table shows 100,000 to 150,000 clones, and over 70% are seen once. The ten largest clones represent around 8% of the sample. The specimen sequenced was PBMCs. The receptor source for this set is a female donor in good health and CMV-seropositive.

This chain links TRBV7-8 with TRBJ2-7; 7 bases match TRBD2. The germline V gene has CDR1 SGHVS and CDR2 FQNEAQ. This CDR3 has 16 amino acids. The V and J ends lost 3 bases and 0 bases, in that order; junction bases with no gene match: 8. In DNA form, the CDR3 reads TGTGCCAGCAGCTTTGGGCCAGCGGGGATCTCCTACGAGCAGTACTTC. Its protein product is CASSFGPAGISYEQYF.

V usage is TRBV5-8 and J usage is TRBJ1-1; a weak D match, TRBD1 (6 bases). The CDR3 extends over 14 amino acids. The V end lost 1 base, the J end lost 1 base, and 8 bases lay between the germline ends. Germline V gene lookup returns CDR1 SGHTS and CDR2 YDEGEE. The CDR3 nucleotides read TGTGCCAGCAGCTTGTGGACAGCGAACACTGAAGCTTTCTTT. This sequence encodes CASSLWTANTEAFF.

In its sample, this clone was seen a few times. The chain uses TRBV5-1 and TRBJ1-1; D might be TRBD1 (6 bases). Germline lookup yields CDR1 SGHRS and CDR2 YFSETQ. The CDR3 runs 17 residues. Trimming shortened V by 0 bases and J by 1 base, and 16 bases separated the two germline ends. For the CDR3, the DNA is TGCGCCAGCAGCTTGGCCGGGGCAGGGGCGGGGAACACTGAAGCTTTCTTT. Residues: CASSLAGAGAGNTEAFF.

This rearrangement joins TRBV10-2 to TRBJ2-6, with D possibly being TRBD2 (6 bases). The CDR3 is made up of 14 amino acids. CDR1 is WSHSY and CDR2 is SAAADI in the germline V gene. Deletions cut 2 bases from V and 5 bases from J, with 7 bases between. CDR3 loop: CASSEGGWANVLTF. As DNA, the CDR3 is TGCGCCAGCAGTGAGGGAGGGTGGGCCAACGTCCTGACTTTC.

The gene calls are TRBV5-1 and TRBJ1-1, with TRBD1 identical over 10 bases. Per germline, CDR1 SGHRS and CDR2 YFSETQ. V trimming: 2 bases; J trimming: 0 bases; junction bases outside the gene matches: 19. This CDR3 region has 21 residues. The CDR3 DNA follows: TGCGCCAGCAGCTTTTGGGCTGGGACAGGGGAGGAAAGTGAGGTGAACACTGAAGCTTTCTTT. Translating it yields CASSFWAGTGEESEVNTEAFF. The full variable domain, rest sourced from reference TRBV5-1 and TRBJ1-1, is KAGVTQTPRYLIKTRGQQVTLSCSPISGHRSVSWYQQTPGQGLQFLFEYFSETQRNKGNFPGRFSGRQFSNSRSEMNVSTLELGDSALYLCASSFWAGTGEESEVNTEAFFGQGTRLTVV.

For the CDR3, the DNA is TGTGCCAGTAGTATAGGCAGGGGGGAGACCCAGTACTTC. It specifies CASSIGRGETQYF. The chain carries TRBV19 and TRBJ2-5, with 7 bases identical to TRBD1. After removal of 1 base from V and 5 bases from J, the junction contained 1 base not matched to a gene. Germline V gene sequence: CDR1 LNHDA, CDR2 SQIVND (reference sequence). The CDR3 has 13 amino acids.

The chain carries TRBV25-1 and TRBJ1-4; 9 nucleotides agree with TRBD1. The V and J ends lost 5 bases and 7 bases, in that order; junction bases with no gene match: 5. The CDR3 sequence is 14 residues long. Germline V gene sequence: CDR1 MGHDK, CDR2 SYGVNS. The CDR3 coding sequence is TGTGCCAGCAGTTATCGACAGGGGGGTGAAAAACTGTTTTTT. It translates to CASSYRQGGEKLFF.

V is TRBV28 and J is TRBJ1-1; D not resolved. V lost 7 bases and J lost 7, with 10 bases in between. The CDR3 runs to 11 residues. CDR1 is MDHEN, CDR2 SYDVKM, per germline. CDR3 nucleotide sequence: TGTGCCAGCACCCAGACTAATGAAGCTTTCTTT. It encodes CASTQTNEAFF.

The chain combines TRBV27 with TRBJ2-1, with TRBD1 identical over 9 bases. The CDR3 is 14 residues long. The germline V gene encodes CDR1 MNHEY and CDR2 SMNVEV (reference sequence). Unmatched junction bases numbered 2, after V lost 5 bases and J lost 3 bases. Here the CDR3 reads CASSGQGSYNEQFF. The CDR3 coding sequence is TGTGCCAGCAGTGGACAGGGGAGCTACAATGAGCAGTTCTTC.

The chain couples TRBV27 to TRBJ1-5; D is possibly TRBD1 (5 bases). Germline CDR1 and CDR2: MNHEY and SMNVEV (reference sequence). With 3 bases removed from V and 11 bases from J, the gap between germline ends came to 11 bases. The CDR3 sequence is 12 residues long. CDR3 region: CASSFLGQSQHF. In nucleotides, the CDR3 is TGTGCCAGCAGTTTCTTGGGGCAGTCCCAGCATTTT.

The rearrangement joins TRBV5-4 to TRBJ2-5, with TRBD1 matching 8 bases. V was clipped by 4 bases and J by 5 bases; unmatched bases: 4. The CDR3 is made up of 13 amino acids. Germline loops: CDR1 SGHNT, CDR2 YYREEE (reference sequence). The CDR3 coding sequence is TGTGCCAGCAGCCGGACAGGGCGGGAGACCCAGTACTTC. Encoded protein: CASSRTGRETQYF.

In nucleotides, the CDR3 is TGTGCCAGTAGGTCGGGGTACTATGGCTACACCTTC. Translation gives CASRSGYYGYTF. This sequence joins TRBV6-5 and TRBJ1-2; D unclear. The CDR3 extends over 12 amino acids. V gave up 9 bases and J gave up 3 bases, with 11 bases separating them. Germline CDR1 reads MNHEY; CDR2 reads SVGAGI.

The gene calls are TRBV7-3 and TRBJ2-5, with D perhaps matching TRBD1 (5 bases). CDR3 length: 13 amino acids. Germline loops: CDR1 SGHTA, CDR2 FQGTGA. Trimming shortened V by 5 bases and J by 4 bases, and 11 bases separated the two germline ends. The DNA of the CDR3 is TGTGCCAGCAGCCAGGGTTCCGGAGAGACCCAGTACTTC. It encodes CASSQGSGETQYF. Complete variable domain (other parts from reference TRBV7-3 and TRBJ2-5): GAGVSQTPSNKVTEKGKYVELRCDPISGHTALYWYRQSLGQGPEFLIYFQGTGAADDSGLPNDRFFAVRPEGSVSTLKIQRTERGDSAVYLCASSQGSGETQYFGPGTRLLVL.

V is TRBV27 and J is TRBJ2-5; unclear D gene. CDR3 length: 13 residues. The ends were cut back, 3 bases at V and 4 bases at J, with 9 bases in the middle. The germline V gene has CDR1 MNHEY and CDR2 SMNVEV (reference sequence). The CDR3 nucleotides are TGTGCCAGCAGTTTGCGTTCAAGAGAGACCCAGTACTTC. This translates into CASSLRSRETQYF.

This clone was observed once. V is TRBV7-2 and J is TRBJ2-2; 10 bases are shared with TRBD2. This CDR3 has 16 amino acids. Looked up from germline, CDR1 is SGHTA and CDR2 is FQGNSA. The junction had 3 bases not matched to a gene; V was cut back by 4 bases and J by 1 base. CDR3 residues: CASSSRLAGNTGELFF. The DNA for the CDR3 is TGTGCCAGCAGCTCAAGACTAGCGGGGAACACCGGGGAGCTGTTTTTT.

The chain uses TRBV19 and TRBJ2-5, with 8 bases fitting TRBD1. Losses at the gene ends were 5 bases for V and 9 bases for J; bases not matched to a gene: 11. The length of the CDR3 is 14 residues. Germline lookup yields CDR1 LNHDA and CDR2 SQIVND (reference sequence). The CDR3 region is CASSLRTGPLAQYF. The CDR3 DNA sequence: TGTGCCAGTAGTTTACGGACAGGGCCTCTGGCCCAGTACTTC.

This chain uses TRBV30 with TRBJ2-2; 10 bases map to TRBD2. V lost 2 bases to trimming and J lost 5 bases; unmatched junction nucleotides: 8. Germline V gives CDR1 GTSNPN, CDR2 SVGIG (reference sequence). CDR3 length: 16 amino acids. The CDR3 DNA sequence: TGTGCCTGGAGTAAAGGAGCGGGGGGGCCAACCGGGGAGCTGTTTTTT. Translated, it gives CAWSKGAGGPTGELFF.

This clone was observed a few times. The CDR3 coding sequence is TGTGCCAGCAGCTTACGACAGGGTTCGGGCACAGATACGCAGTATTTT. Its protein is CASSLRQGSGTDTQYF. This rearrangement joins TRBV5-8 to TRBJ2-3, with 7 positions matching TRBD1. V lost 2 bases and J lost 1; bases outside the gene matches: 7. The V gene's germline CDR1 is SGHTS and CDR2 YDEGEE. This CDR3 is 16 amino acids long.

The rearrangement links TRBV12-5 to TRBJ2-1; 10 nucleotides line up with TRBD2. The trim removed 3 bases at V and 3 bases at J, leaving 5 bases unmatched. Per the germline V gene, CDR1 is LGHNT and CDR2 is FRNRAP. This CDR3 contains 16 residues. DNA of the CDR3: TGTGCTAGTGGTTTCCTAGCGGGGGCGGGCTACAATGAGCAGTTCTTC. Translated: CASGFLAGAGYNEQFF. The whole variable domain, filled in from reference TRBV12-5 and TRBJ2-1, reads DARVTQTPRHKVTEMGQEVTMRCQPILGHNTVFWYRQTMMQGLELLAYFRNRAPLDDSGMPKDRFSAEMPDATLATLKIQPSEPRDSAVYFCASGFLAGAGYNEQFFGPGTRLTVL.

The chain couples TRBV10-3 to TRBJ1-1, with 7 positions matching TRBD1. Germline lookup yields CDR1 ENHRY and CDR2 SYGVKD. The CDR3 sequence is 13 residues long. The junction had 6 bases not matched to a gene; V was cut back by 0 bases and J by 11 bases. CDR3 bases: TGTGCCATCAGTGAGTCGACAGGGCAGCCGGCTTTCTTT. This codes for CAISESTGQPAFF.

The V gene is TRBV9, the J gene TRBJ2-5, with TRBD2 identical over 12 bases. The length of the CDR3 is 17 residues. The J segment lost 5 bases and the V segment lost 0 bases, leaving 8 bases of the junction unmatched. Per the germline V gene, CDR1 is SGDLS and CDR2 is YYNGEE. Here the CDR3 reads CASSVGAGTSGFETQYF. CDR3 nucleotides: TGTGCCAGCAGCGTAGGGGCGGGGACTAGCGGGTTCGAGACCCAGTACTTC. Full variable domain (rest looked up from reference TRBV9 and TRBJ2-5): DSGVTQTPKHLITATGQRVTLRCSPRSGDLSVYWYQQSLDQGLQFLIQYYNGEERAKGNILERFSAQQFPDLHSELNLSSLELGDSALYFCASSVGAGTSGFETQYFGPGTRLLVL.

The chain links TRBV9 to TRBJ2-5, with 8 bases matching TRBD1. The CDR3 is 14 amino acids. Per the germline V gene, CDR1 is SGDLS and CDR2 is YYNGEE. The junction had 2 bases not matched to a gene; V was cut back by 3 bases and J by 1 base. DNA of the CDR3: TGTGCCAGCAGCGCGACAGGGGCCCAAGAGACCCAGTACTTC. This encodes CASSATGAQETQYF.

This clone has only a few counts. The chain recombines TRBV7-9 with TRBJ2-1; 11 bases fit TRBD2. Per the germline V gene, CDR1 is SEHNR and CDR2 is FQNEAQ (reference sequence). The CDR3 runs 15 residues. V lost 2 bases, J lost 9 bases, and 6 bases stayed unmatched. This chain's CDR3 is CASSLLAGGVGEQFF. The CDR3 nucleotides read TGTGCCAGCAGCTTACTAGCGGGGGGAGTGGGTGAGCAGTTCTTC.

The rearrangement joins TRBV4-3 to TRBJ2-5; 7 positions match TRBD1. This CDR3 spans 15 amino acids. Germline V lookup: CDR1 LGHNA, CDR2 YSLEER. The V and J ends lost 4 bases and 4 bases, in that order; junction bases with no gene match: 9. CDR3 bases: TGCGCCAGCAGCCGACAGGGTTATAGGGGAGAGACCCAGTACTTC. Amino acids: CASSRQGYRGETQYF.

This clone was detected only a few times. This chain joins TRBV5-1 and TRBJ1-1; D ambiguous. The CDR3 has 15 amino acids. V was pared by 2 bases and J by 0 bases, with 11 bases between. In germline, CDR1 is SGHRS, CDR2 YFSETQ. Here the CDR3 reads CASSFDLNMNTEAFF. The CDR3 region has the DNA TGCGCCAGCAGCTTCGACTTGAACATGAACACTGAAGCTTTCTTT. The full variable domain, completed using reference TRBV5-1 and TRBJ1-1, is KAGVTQTPRYLIKTRGQQVTLSCSPISGHRSVSWYQQTPGQGLQFLFEYFSETQRNKGNFPGRFSGRQFSNSRSEMNVSTLELGDSALYLCASSFDLNMNTEAFFGQGTRLTVV.

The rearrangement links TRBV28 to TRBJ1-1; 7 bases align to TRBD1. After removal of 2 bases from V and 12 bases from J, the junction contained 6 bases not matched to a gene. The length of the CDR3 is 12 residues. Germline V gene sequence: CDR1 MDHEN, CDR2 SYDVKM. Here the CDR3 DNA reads TGTGCCAGCAGTTTACGGACAGGACAAACTTTCTTT. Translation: CASSLRTGQTFF.

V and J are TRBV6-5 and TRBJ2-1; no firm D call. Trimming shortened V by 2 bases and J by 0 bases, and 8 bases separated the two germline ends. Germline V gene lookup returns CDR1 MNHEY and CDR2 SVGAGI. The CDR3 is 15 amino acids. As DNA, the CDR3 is TGTGCCAGCAGTTACCGACGGAGCTCCTACAATGAGCAGTTCTTC. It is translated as CASSYRRSSYNEQFF.

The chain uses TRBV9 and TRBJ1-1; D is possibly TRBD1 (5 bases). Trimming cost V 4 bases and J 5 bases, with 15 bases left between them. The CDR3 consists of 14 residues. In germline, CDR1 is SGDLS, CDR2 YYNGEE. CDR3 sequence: CASSPSTGETEAFF. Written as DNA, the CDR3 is TGTGCCAGCAGCCCCAGTACGGGGGAGACTGAAGCTTTCTTT.